These T cell receptor beta chains were read from a single sample in a study of OX40 agonist ivuxolimab in advanced cancers. Libraries were prepared by immunoSEQ multiplex PCR; TCRdb keeps only in-frame clonotypes and omits some of them. The data hold tens of thousands of clones, with roughly 87% observed a single time. Sequencing was performed on CD4+ or CD8+ T cells sorted from blood, taken in a trial of the OX40 agonist ivuxolimab. These receptors came from an adult with an advanced solid tumor such as melanoma, head and neck, liver or kidney cancer. Each CDR3 is given with its conserved first and last residue. A D gene is named only where the DNA matches it firmly. Only some rows state a clone size, as once, few, many or a class for expanded clones.

d_call	v_call	clone_size	cdr3_length	j_call	cdr3_aa	cdr3_nt
TRBD2	TRBV7-9	once	14	TRBJ2-1	CASSQNGLESNPFF	TGTGCCAGCAGCCAGAACGGACTAGAGTCGAATCCGTTCTTC
TRBD2	TRBV7-3	once	15	TRBJ2-1	CASSLHSPGEGEQFF	TGTGCCAGCAGCTTACATTCTCCCGGGGAGGGTGAGCAGTTCTTC
NA	TRBV5-6	NA	15	TRBJ2-3	CASSLGPAGTDTQYF	TGTGCCAGCAGCTTGGGCCCAGCGGGCACAGATACGCAGTATTTT
NA	TRBV28	NA	15	TRBJ2-3	CASSQGWRGPDTQYF	TGTGCCAGCAGCCAAGGGTGGAGGGGGCCAGATACGCAGTATTTT
NA	TRBV7-9	NA	17	TRBJ1-1	CASSSGAGDWVSTEAFF	TGTGCCAGCAGCTCAGGGGCAGGGGATTGGGTCTCCACTGAAGCTTTCTTT
NA	TRBV2	NA	13	TRBJ2-7	CASSVAGGNEQYF	TGTGCCAGCAGTGTAGCAGGGGGGAACGAGCAGTACTTC
NA	TRBV28	NA	14	TRBJ1-6	CASSLGDLNSPLHF	TGTGCCAGCAGCCTCGGCGATCTTAATTCACCCCTCCACTTT
NA	TRBV5-4	once	15	TRBJ2-7	CASSLRATRIEEQYF	TGTGCCAGCAGCCTCCGGGCCACTAGGATTGAGGAGCAGTACTTC
NA	TRBV7-8	NA	14	TRBJ1-1	CASSFNGQNTEAFF	TGTGCCAGCAGCTTCAATGGACAGAACACTGAAGCTTTCTTT
NA	TRBV12-5	few	15	TRBJ2-3	CASSVGGAGTDTQYF	TGTGCTTCCTCGGTGGGGGGCGCAGGTACAGATACGCAGTATTTT
TRBD1	TRBV7-9	once	15	TRBJ2-5	CASSPRQGARETQYF	TGTGCCAGCAGCCCCAGACAGGGGGCTCGAGAGACCCAGTACTTC
NA	TRBV6-1	NA	19	TRBJ1-5	CASSEARQGIVLGNQPQHF	TGTGCCAGCAGTGAAGCGCGGCAGGGGATAGTGTTAGGCAATCAGCCCCAGCATTTT
NA	TRBV19	NA	13	TRBJ2-7	CASSGTVDYEQYF	TGTGCCTCGTCCGGGACGGTAGACTACGAGCAGTACTTC
TRBD2	TRBV15	NA	15	TRBJ2-7	CATSRELAGTYEQYF	TGTGCCACCAGCAGAGAACTAGCGGGTACCTACGAGCAGTACTTC
NA	TRBV9	NA	14	TRBJ2-2	CASSPDPNTGELFF	TGTGCCAGCAGCCCGGACCCCAACACCGGGGAGCTGTTTTTT
NA	TRBV5-1	NA	15	TRBJ2-1	CASSFDGAYYNEQFF	TGCGCCAGCAGCTTTGACGGAGCTTACTACAATGAGCAGTTCTTC
TRBD2	TRBV5-1	NA	19	TRBJ2-5	CASSREVLAGGPRGETQYF	TGCGCCAGCAGCCGGGAGGTTCTAGCGGGAGGGCCTCGGGGAGAGACCCAGTACTTC
TRBD2	TRBV5-4	few	14	TRBJ2-7	CASSVTGGSYEQYF	TGTGCCAGCAGCGTGACGGGGGGATCCTACGAGCAGTACTTC
TRBD1	TRBV19	NA	18	TRBJ1-5	CASSIAAWAGGVNQPQHF	TGTGCCAGTAGTATTGCTGCGTGGGCAGGGGGTGTCAATCAGCCCCAGCATTTT
NA	TRBV20-1	NA	11	TRBJ2-3	CSASPTNTQYF	TGCAGTGCTAGCCCCACGAATACGCAGTATTTT
NA	TRBV7-8	NA	11	TRBJ2-3	CASSPKDTQYF	TGTGCCAGCAGCCCCAAAGATACGCAGTATTTT
TRBD2	TRBV15	NA	17	TRBJ2-2	CATSRERLAGGTGELFF	TGTGCCACCAGCAGAGAAAGACTAGCGGGAGGAACCGGGGAGCTGTTTTTT
TRBD1	TRBV19	NA	15	TRBJ2-1	CASSIARDSYNEQFF	TGTGCCAGTAGTATAGCCAGGGACAGCTACAATGAGCAGTTCTTC
TRBD2	TRBV7-3	NA	19	TRBJ2-2	CASSLQATGTSGRAGELFF	TGTGCCAGCAGCTTACAAGCCACCGGGACTAGCGGGAGGGCCGGGGAGCTGTTTTTT
NA	TRBV10-2	NA	13	TRBJ1-1	CASRSRLNTEAFF	TGCGCCAGCAGATCCCGACTGAACACTGAAGCTTTCTTT
TRBD1	TRBV5-1	NA	15	TRBJ2-2	CASRKGQGATGELFF	TGCGCCAGCAGAAAGGGACAGGGGGCGACCGGGGAGCTGTTTTTT
TRBD1	TRBV6-5	NA	15	TRBJ2-1	CASSYEGASYNEQFF	TGTGCCAGCAGTTACGAGGGGGCTTCCTACAATGAGCAGTTCTTC
TRBD2	TRBV5-1	NA	15	TRBJ2-1	CASSLTSGSRDEQFF	TGCGCCAGCAGCTTGACTAGCGGGAGTAGGGATGAGCAGTTCTTC
NA	TRBV29-1	NA	12	TRBJ2-7	CSVEVAVNEQYF	TGCAGCGTTGAAGTCGCCGTGAACGAGCAGTACTTC
TRBD2	TRBV7-2	NA	14	TRBJ2-7	CASSQFSGSGEQYF	TGTGCCAGCAGCCAGTTTAGCGGGAGTGGCGAGCAGTACTTC
NA	TRBV7-9	NA	12	TRBJ1-1	CASSHMNTEAFF	TGTGCCAGCAGCCACATGAACACTGAAGCTTTCTTT
NA	TRBV5-1	NA	14	TRBJ2-3	CASSSGLYTDTQYF	TGCGCCAGCAGCTCGGGACTTTACACAGATACGCAGTATTTT
NA	TRBV18	once	13	TRBJ1-4	CASSPNYKEKLFF	TGTGCCAGCTCACCAAATTACAAGGAAAAACTGTTTTTT
TRBD2	TRBV20-1	NA	11	TRBJ2-7	CSARDGRKQYF	TGCAGTGCTAGAGACGGGAGGAAGCAGTACTTC
TRBD1	TRBV6-6	NA	14	TRBJ2-7	CASNPGQGNYEQYF	TGTGCCAGCAACCCGGGACAGGGGAACTACGAGCAGTACTTC
NA	TRBV7-2	once	14	TRBJ2-2	CASSAQGNTGELFF	TGTGCCAGCAGCGCACAGGGTAACACCGGGGAGCTGTTTTTT
NA	TRBV7-9	NA	17	TRBJ1-1	CASSGPPDRALGTEAFF	TGTGCCAGCAGCGGCCCACCTGATCGGGCACTGGGCACTGAAGCTTTCTTT
NA	TRBV5-1	NA	14	TRBJ2-7	CASSLEGVSYEQYF	TGCGCCAGCAGCCTGGAAGGGGTCTCCTACGAGCAGTACTTC
NA	TRBV7-2	NA	11	TRBJ1-2	CASSLVVGYTF	TGTGCCAGCAGCTTAGTCGTTGGCTACACCTTC
NA	TRBV6-1	NA	14	TRBJ1-6	CATTWGVKNSPLHF	TGTGCCACCACCTGGGGGGTTAAAAATTCACCCCTCCACTTT
NA	TRBV7-3	once	17	TRBJ1-1	CASSLTPGLLSGTEAFF	TGTGCCAGCAGCTTAACTCCGGGGCTCCTATCTGGGACTGAAGCTTTCTTT
NA	TRBV19	NA	14	TRBJ2-7	CASSHQGFSYEQYF	TGTGCCAGTAGCCACCAGGGATTCTCCTACGAGCAGTACTTC